Listed here are 14 T cell receptor beta chains from one sample, sequenced in a study of T cell changes during pregnancy in multiple sclerosis. Clones were sequenced by immunoSEQ multiplex PCR, and TCRdb holds only the in-frame ones, with some missing. Here the sample spans 68,000 or so clones, 92% being singletons. Sequenced material: peripheral blood, taken in the second trimester of pregnancy. The receptors originated from a female donor in good health, enrolled as a control in a pregnancy study.

V and J are TRBV15 and TRBJ2-1, with TRBD2 matching over 7 bases. This CDR3 is 18 amino acids long. The germline V gene encodes CDR1 LNHNV and CDR2 YYDKDF (reference sequence). Trimming took 6 bases from V and 9 from J; bases not matched to a gene: 23. The CDR3 coding sequence is TGTGCCACCAGGGTTACAGGAGCCACCTATACTAGCGTTAGTGAGCAGTTCTTC. It specifies CATRVTGATYTSVSEQFF. Full variable domain (outside the CDR3, taken from reference TRBV15 and TRBJ2-1): DAMVIQNPRYQVTQFGKPVTLSCSQTLNHNVMYWYQQKSSQAPKLLFHYYDKDFNNEADTPDNFQSRRPNTSFCFLDIRSPGLGDTAMYLCATRVTGATYTSVSEQFFGPGTRLTVL.

This rearrangement joins TRBV5-1 to TRBJ2-5; possible D gene TRBD1, 7 bases. This CDR3 contains 17 residues. CDR1 is SGHRS and CDR2 is YFSETQ in the germline V gene. V shed 4 bases and J shed 1 base, with 20 bases lying between them. This CDR3 reads CASSLPLSQGGQETQYF. CDR3 DNA: TGCGCCAGCAGCCTTCCCCTTTCCCAGGGGGGCCAAGAGACCCAGTACTTC.

The rearrangement uses TRBV6-1 and TRBJ2-3, with a possible D match to TRBD2 (6 bases). Germline CDR1 and CDR2: MNHNS and SASEGT. The CDR3 has 14 amino acids. V gave up 10 bases and J gave up 1 base, with 15 bases separating them. The chain's CDR3 is CAIETGTGTDTQYF. The DNA of the CDR3 is TGTGCCATCGAGACCGGGACTGGCACAGATACGCAGTATTTT.

This chain joins TRBV18 and TRBJ2-1; no firm D call. CDR3 length: 11 amino acids. V dropped 6 bases and J dropped 7 bases, with 7 bases sitting between them. The V gene's germline CDR1 is KGHSH and CDR2 LQKENI. The CDR3 DNA reads as TGTGCCAGCTCCTACGAGAATGAGCAGTTCTTC. Translating gives CASSYENEQFF.

V gene TRBV28 combines with J gene TRBJ2-2, with 8 positions matching TRBD1. V shed 5 bases, J shed 2 bases, and the junction held 7 bases outside the gene matches. Germline V gene lookup returns CDR1 MDHEN and CDR2 SYDVKM. This CDR3 is built from 16 residues. CDR3 in amino acids: CASSTGQGVNTGELFF. CDR3 bases: TGTGCCAGCAGTACAGGACAGGGTGTAAACACCGGGGAGCTGTTTTTT.

This chain uses TRBV14 with TRBJ2-7; tentatively, D is TRBD1 (6 bases). From germline, CDR1 is SGHDN and CDR2 FVKESK. This CDR3 is 13 amino acids long. V lost 6 bases to trimming and J lost 4 bases, with 13 bases between them. CDR3 loop: CASRQSDSYEQYF. CDR3 nucleotide sequence: TGTGCCAGCAGACAATCGGACAGTTACGAGCAGTACTTC.

This clone was counted only a few times. The V call is TRBV4-1, the J call TRBJ1-4; unclear D gene. The CDR3 is 13 residues long. Per the germline V gene, CDR1 is MGHRA and CDR2 is YSYEKL. V was trimmed by 1 base and J by 7 bases, leaving 7 bases between them. CDR3: CASSQAPSEKLFF. The CDR3 DNA sequence: TGCGCCAGCAGCCAAGCTCCCTCTGAAAAACTGTTTTTT.

The genes are TRBV6-4 and TRBJ2-1, with D possibly being TRBD2 (5 bases). Germline lookup yields CDR1 MRHNA and CDR2 SNTAGT. The CDR3 contains 15 residues. V lost 2 bases, J lost 5 bases, and 13 bases lay in between. The DNA of the CDR3 is TGTGCCAGCAGTGACACTAGGACCCTAGACAATGAGCAGTTCTTC. Amino acids: CASSDTRTLDNEQFF.

V and J are TRBV7-2 and TRBJ2-4; 14 bases are a match to TRBD2. The junction had 3 bases not matched to a gene; V was cut back by 1 base and J by 1 base. This CDR3 region has 18 residues. Germline CDR1 is SGHTA and CDR2 is FQGNSA. The CDR3 sequence: CASSLVTSGGAAKNIQYF. The DNA for the CDR3 is TGTGCCAGCAGCTTAGTGACTAGCGGGGGGGCGGCCAAAAACATTCAGTACTTC.

This chain joins TRBV6-5 and TRBJ2-7, with D possibly TRBD2 on 5 matching bases. Germline loops: CDR1 MNHEY, CDR2 SVGAGI. CDR3 length equals 13 residues. V dropped 7 bases and J dropped 7 bases, with 17 bases sitting between them. In nucleotides, the CDR3 is TGTGCCAGCACTTCAGTAGCCGGGGATGAGCAGTACTTC. Amino acids: CASTSVAGDEQYF.

V usage is TRBV4-1 and J usage is TRBJ2-2; no clear D. V lost 1 base and J 7 bases, leaving 7 bases between the germline ends. Germline-derived CDR1 and CDR2 are MGHRA and YSYEKL. This CDR3 contains 13 residues. This CDR3 is CASSQVRGGELFF. The CDR3 nucleotides are TGCGCCAGCAGCCAAGTTCGAGGCGGGGAGCTGTTTTTT.

The gene calls are TRBV28 and TRBJ2-7, with D possibly TRBD2 on 6 matching bases. Germline V CDR1 and CDR2: MDHEN, SYDVKM. The V and J ends lost 3 bases and 12 bases respectively, with 27 bases between them. This CDR3 is built from 16 residues. The CDR3 sequence is CASSLGLSLGVVVMYF. The CDR3 nucleotides read TGTGCCAGCAGTTTGGGACTGAGCCTGGGTGTGGTGGTAATGTACTTC.

This clone occurred once. The chain links TRBV6-5 to TRBJ1-4; TRBD1 is a possible D gene (5 bases). Germline lookup yields CDR1 MNHEY and CDR2 SVGAGI. The CDR3 contains 13 residues. The ends were cut back, 0 bases at V and 8 bases at J, with 7 bases in the middle. Here the CDR3 DNA reads TGTGCCAGCAGTTACTCAGGGGTGGAAAAACTGTTTTTT. It is translated as CASSYSGVEKLFF.

V and J are TRBV9 and TRBJ1-1, with 7 bases lining up with TRBD1. From germline, CDR1 is SGDLS and CDR2 YYNGEE. The ends lost 0 bases at V and 11 bases at J; junction bases unmatched: 16. There are 16 residues in the CDR3. CDR3: CASSVVGWTLQGWAFF. CDR3 in DNA: TGTGCCAGCAGCGTAGTGGGTTGGACTTTACAGGGGTGGGCTTTCTTT. Using reference TRBV9 and TRBJ1-1 for the parts outside the CDR3, the full variable domain is DSGVTQTPKHLITATGQRVTLRCSPRSGDLSVYWYQQSLDQGLQFLIQYYNGEERAKGNILERFSAQQFPDLHSELNLSSLELGDSALYFCASSVVGWTLQGWAFFGQGTRLTVV.